This paragraph reports one T cell receptor beta chain. Its specificity is unknown. The data are from a study of T cell repertoires in cytomegalovirus infection. Study-wide context: Epitope selection comprised recently identified HLA-C-restricted CMV epitopes and well-studied HLA-B-restricted CMV epitopes. CMV infection and matching HLA type were both indicated by public TCR beta signatures. Findings of the study overall: Dominating the ex vivo response were HLA-C-restricted CMV-specific TCR beta clonotypes.

TCRdb recomputed calls from the reads with MiXCR, one row per CDR3 protein. The sample lists about 830,000 distinct CDR3 sequences, roughly 33% occurring once. Germline V gene sequence: CDR1 DFQATT, CDR2 SNEGSKA (reference sequence). The CDR3 contains 16 residues. The V end was cut by 0 bases, the J end by 0 bases, with 14 bases between. The chain has TRBV20-1 and TRBJ1-1; D remains ambiguous. The origin of this receptor is a human donor in good health (CMV status not recorded). Some clones in this sample may be carry-over from other donors' samples. The sequencing used cultured CD8+ T cells from PBMCs, collected from culture after CMV antigen stimulation. The CDR3 nucleotides read TGCAGTGCTAGAGATCGGGCAAGGCCAATGAACACTGAAGCTTTCTTT. As protein: CSARDRARPMNTEAFF.